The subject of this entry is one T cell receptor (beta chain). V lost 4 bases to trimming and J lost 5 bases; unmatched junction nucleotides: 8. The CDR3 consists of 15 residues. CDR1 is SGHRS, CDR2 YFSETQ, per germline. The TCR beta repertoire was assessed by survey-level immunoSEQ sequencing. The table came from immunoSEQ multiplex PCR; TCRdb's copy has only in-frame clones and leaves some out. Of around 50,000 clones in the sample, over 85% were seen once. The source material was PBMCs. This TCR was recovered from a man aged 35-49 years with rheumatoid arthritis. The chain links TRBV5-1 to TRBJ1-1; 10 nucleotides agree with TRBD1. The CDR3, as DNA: TGCGCCAGCAGCAGGCCGGGACAGGGGTGGACTGAAGCTTTCTTT. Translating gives CASSRPGQGWTEAFF.